Sequencing of this TCR beta chain was carried out in a study of T-cell reconstitution after alpha-beta-depleted transplantation in children. Findings of the study overall: T-cell numbers and diversity one year post-transplant derived largely from freshly generated T cells. Certain patients had high TCRbeta diversity at day 60, and it came from recipient T cells and thymic progenitors that survived.

In its sample, this clonotype was seen a few times. Antigen: not known. This sample's TCRbeta library carried unique molecular identifier barcodes. Each CDR3 protein gets one entry after TCRdb re-called the PCR reads with MiXCR. The data show 780,000 or so distinct CDR3 sequences, approximately 15% seen once. Trimming shortened V by 1 base and J by 7 bases, and 11 bases separated the two germline ends. The CDR3 extends over 14 amino acids. CDR1 and CDR2 (germline): SGHTA, FQGNSA. This clonotype was obtained from a male patient aged 5 to 17 who had a stem cell transplant for acute lymphoblastic leukemia, so the T cells may come from the graft donor. The input for sequencing was PBMCs, mostly from graft donor cells, taken 360 days after TCRalphabeta/CD19-depleted stem cell transplant. The genes are TRBV7-2 and TRBJ2-1; perhaps TRBD1 as D (5 bases). CDR3 in DNA: TGTGCCAGCAGCTTAGATTTCGCAGGGAATGAGCAGTTCTTC. This gives the protein CASSLDFAGNEQFF.